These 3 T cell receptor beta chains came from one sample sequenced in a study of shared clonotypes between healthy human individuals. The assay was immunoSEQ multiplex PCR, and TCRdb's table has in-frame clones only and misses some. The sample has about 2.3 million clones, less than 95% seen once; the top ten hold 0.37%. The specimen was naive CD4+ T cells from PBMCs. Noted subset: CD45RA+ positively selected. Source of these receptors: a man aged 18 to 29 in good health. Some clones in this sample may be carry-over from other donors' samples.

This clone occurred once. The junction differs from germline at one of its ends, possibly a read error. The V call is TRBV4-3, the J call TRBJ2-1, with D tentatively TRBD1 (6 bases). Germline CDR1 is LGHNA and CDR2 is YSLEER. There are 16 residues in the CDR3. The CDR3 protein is CASSQERGHRVSPMLF. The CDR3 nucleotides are TGCGCCAGCAGCCAAGAAAGGGGCCACAGGGTCAGCCCCATGCTCTTC.

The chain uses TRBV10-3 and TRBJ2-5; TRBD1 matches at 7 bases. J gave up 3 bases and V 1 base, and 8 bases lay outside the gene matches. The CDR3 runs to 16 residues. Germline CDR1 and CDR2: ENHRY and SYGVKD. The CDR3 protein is CAISELGQRLEETQYF. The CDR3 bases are TGTGCCATCAGTGAGTTGGGACAGCGGCTGGAAGAGACCCAGTACTTC.

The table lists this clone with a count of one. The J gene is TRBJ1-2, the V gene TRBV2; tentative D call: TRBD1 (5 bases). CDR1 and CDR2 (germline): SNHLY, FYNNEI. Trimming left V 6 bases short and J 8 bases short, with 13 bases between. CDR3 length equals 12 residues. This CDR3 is CASRSGALGYTF. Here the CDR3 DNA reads TGTGCCAGCAGATCTGGGGCGCTCGGCTACACCTTC. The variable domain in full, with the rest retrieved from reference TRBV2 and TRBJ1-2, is EPEVTQTPSHQVTQMGQEVILRCVPISNHLYFYWYRQILGQKVEFLVSFYNNEISEKSEIFDDQFSVERPDGSNFTLKIRSTKLEDSAMYFCASRSGALGYTFGSGTRLTVV.